The clone carrying this T cell receptor beta chain occurred a few times. There are 15 residues in the CDR3. Germline trimming cut 5 bases from V and 2 bases from J; bases unmatched to any gene: 8. Germline loops: CDR1 MDHEN, CDR2 SYDVKM. The source of the sample is a study of shared clonotypes between healthy human individuals. Method: immunoSEQ multiplex PCR; TCRdb's copy keeps in-frame clones and lacks some. The profile shows over a million clones, roughly 97% of them singletons. The sequence was collected from a man aged 30 to 45 in good health. The gene calls are TRBV28 and TRBJ1-2, with 7 bases fitting TRBD1. Sequenced sample: naive CD4+ T cells sorted from blood. Indicated subset: CD45RA+ positively selected. This chain's CDR3 is CASSPQTGPNYGYTF. CDR3 DNA: TGTGCCAGCAGTCCCCAGACAGGGCCAAACTATGGCTACACCTTC.